One and the same sample provided the 25 T cell receptor beta chains below, sequenced in a study of shared clonotypes between healthy human individuals. Method: immunoSEQ multiplex PCR; TCRdb's copy keeps in-frame clones and lacks some. The table records some 1.5 million clones, roughly 98% of them present only once. Source material: naive CD4+ T cells sorted from blood. The subset denotes: CD45RA+ positively selected. These receptors all come from a young man in good health.

The chain carries TRBV9 and TRBJ2-4; a possible D gene is TRBD2 (6 bases). Germline V gives CDR1 SGDLS, CDR2 YYNGEE. This CDR3 comprises 15 residues. V dropped 0 bases and J dropped 6 bases, with 13 bases sitting between them. CDR3 nucleotide sequence: TGTGCCAGCAGCGTAGGTGGGAGGTTGGGAAACATTCAGTACTTC. Protein product: CASSVGGRLGNIQYF.

This clone was counted a single time. The chain uses TRBV2 and TRBJ1-5, with a tentative D call TRBD1 (5 bases). CDR1 is SNHLY and CDR2 is FYNNEI in the germline V gene. V was cut by 5 bases and J by 7 bases, with 6 bases left in between. The CDR3 is made up of 11 amino acids. The CDR3: CASSQGQPQHF. The CDR3 DNA sequence: TGTGCCAGCAGTCAGGGCCAGCCCCAGCATTTT.

The V call is TRBV15, the J call TRBJ1-5; D possibly corresponds to TRBD1 (6 bases). V was pared by 8 bases and J by 6 bases, with 20 bases between. Germline loops: CDR1 LNHNV, CDR2 YYDKDF (reference sequence). The CDR3 runs 15 residues. CDR3 bases: TGTGCCACCGCAACAGGGAGATCCTTCACTCAGCCCCAGCATTTT. It encodes CATATGRSFTQPQHF.

The table lists this clone with a count of one. This chain links TRBV2 with TRBJ2-3; no reliable D call. Germline values: CDR1 SNHLY, CDR2 FYNNEI. This CDR3 contains 11 residues. Trimming cost V 6 bases and J 5 bases, with 6 bases left between them. The CDR3 coding sequence is TGTGCCAGCAGGTATAGAGATACGCAGTATTTT. Its translation: CASRYRDTQYF.

The genes are TRBV19 and TRBJ1-2, with a weak D call TRBD1 (5 bases). The germline gives CDR1 LNHDA, CDR2 SQIVND (reference sequence). V was shortened by 1 base and J by 6 bases, with 18 bases between the two germline ends. This CDR3 has 16 amino acids. The DNA for the CDR3 is TGTGCCAGTAGTATAGGAGAGCTCAGGGCCTGGCATGGCTACACCTTC. It translates to CASSIGELRAWHGYTF.

This rearrangement joins TRBV7-2 to TRBJ1-4, with a weak D call TRBD1 (5 bases). V shed 1 base and J shed 7 bases, with 13 bases lying between them. The germline gives CDR1 SGHTA, CDR2 FQGNSA. The CDR3 is 15 residues long. CDR3 amino acids: CASSLEYRFSEKLFF. The CDR3 DNA is TGTGCCAGCAGCTTAGAATACAGGTTCTCTGAAAAACTGTTTTTT.

V usage is TRBV2 and J usage is TRBJ2-5, with 7 bases that match TRBD1. The germline CDR1 and CDR2 sequences are SNHLY and FYNNEI. The V segment lost 0 bases and the J segment 6 bases; nucleotides outside the gene matches: 10. CDR3 length: 16 amino acids. CDR3 bases: TGTGCCAGCAGTGAAGCGAGATCGGGACAGCGCAAGACCCAGTACTTC. Amino acid sequence: CASSEARSGQRKTQYF.

CDR3 sequence: CASSLRGGLAGEHEQFF. The DNA for the CDR3 is TGTGCCAGCAGCTTGAGGGGTGGACTAGCGGGAGAACATGAGCAGTTCTTC. The rearrangement uses TRBV7-3 and TRBJ2-1; 13 bases align to TRBD2. V lost 3 bases to trimming and J lost 8 bases; unmatched junction nucleotides: 10. This CDR3 spans 17 amino acids. Germline V lookup: CDR1 SGHTA, CDR2 FQGTGA.

V gene TRBV5-6 combines with J gene TRBJ2-1, with 7 positions matching TRBD1. Trimming removed 1 base from V and 7 bases from J; junction bases left unmatched: 2. This CDR3 comprises 13 residues. Germline V gene data show CDR1 as SGHDT and CDR2 as YYEEEE. The CDR3 protein is CASSLTGVNEQFF. The CDR3, as DNA: TGTGCCAGCAGCTTGACAGGGGTAAATGAGCAGTTCTTC.

The V and J genes are TRBV19 and TRBJ1-4; D not certain. V was pared by 6 bases and J by 5 bases, with 13 bases between. There are 14 residues in the CDR3. Germline CDR1 is LNHDA and CDR2 is SQIVND (reference sequence). The CDR3: CASSVRQTNEKLFF. The CDR3 DNA is TGTGCCAGTAGCGTTCGGCAGACGAATGAAAAACTGTTTTTT.

The chain uses TRBV10-2 and TRBJ1-4, with D perhaps TRBD1 (6 bases). In germline, CDR1 is WSHSY, CDR2 SAAADI. The CDR3 totals 15 residues. Trimming shortened V by 4 bases and J by 4 bases, and 13 bases separated the two germline ends. For the CDR3, the DNA is TGCGCCAGCAGTGCCACGGGACACTATAATGAAAAACTGTTTTTT. It encodes CASSATGHYNEKLFF.

DNA of the CDR3: TGCAGCGTATTACCTAAGGGGGAAGCTTTCTTT. Encoded protein: CSVLPKGEAFF. The rearrangement joins TRBV29-1 to TRBJ1-1; TRBD1 is a possible D gene (5 bases). Germline V CDR1 and CDR2: SQVTM, ANQGSEA. Trimming stripped 6 bases from V and 8 bases from J, with 13 bases between. The CDR3 runs 11 residues.

The chain has TRBV2 and TRBJ2-1; 7 bases match TRBD1. Unmatched junction bases numbered 2, after V lost 1 base and J lost 2 bases. The CDR3 sequence is 15 residues long. The germline CDR1 and CDR2 sequences are SNHLY and FYNNEI. The CDR3 DNA is TGTGCCAGCAGTGAAGGGGACAGCCCCTACAATGAGCAGTTCTTC. This encodes CASSEGDSPYNEQFF.

The chain combines TRBV6-5 with TRBJ2-1, with TRBD2 matching over 12 bases. With 2 bases clipped from V and 9 bases from J, the junction kept 8 bases outside the gene matches. Germline values: CDR1 MNHEY, CDR2 SVGAGI. This CDR3 is 16 amino acids long. CDR3: CASSYPTSGRTVEQFF. In DNA, the CDR3 is TGTGCCAGCAGTTACCCGACTAGCGGGAGAACGGTTGAGCAGTTCTTC.

The chain joins TRBV7-2 to TRBJ2-7, with 8 bases that match TRBD1. With 4 bases clipped from V and 1 base from J, the junction kept 9 bases outside the gene matches. The CDR3 totals 16 residues. Germline V gene data show CDR1 as SGHTA and CDR2 as FQGNSA. The CDR3 is CASSSGRGRRSYEQYF. The CDR3, as DNA: TGTGCCAGCAGCTCTGGCAGGGGGCGACGGTCCTACGAGCAGTACTTC. The entire variable domain, with the rest obtained from reference TRBV7-2 and TRBJ2-7, is as follows: GAGVSQSPSNKVTEKGKDVELRCDPISGHTALYWYRQSLGQGLEFLIYFQGNSAPDKSGLPSDRFSAERTGGSVSTLTIQRTQQEDSAVYLCASSSGRGRRSYEQYFGPGTRLTVT.

The chain employs TRBV5-1 and TRBJ2-1, with D possibly TRBD2 on 6 matching bases. The germline V gene has CDR1 SGHRS and CDR2 YFSETQ. There are 13 residues in the CDR3. V lost 4 bases, J lost 6 bases, and 11 bases lay in between. The CDR3 loop reads CASSTRLGNEQFF. In DNA form, the CDR3 reads TGCGCCAGCAGCACCCGACTAGGCAATGAGCAGTTCTTC.

The CDR3: CASSLRFGELFF. DNA for the CDR3: TGTGCCAGCAGCTTACGGTTCGGGGAGCTGTTTTTT. J is TRBJ2-2 and V is TRBV7-3; no definite D call. V lost 2 bases to trimming and J lost 7 bases, with 5 bases between them. Per germline, CDR1 SGHTA and CDR2 FQGTGA. CDR3 size: 12 residues.

The V and J genes are TRBV11-3 and TRBJ2-1; TRBD2 matches at 10 bases. Germline V lookup: CDR1 SGHNT, CDR2 YENEEA. With V trimmed by 0 bases and J by 8 bases, 10 bases remained unmatched. The CDR3 loop spans 17 amino acids. The chain's CDR3 is CASSLDIGLAADDEQFF. CDR3 coding DNA: TGTGCCAGCAGCTTAGATATTGGACTAGCGGCAGACGATGAGCAGTTCTTC. The full variable domain, in which reference TRBV11-3 and TRBJ2-1 provide the parts outside the CDR3, is EAGVVQSPRYKIIEKKQPVAFWCNPISGHNTLYWYLQNLGQGPELLIRYENEEAVDDSQLPKDRFSAERLKGVDSTLKIQPAELGDSAVYLCASSLDIGLAADDEQFFGPGTRLTVL.

This clone was detected only once. The same CDR3 can be traced to other DNA sequences in this sample. This chain uses TRBV28 with TRBJ2-7, with 8 nucleotides matching TRBD2. Per the germline V gene, CDR1 is MDHEN and CDR2 is SYDVKM. V gave up 6 bases and J gave up 0 bases; unmatched junction bases: 1. The CDR3 has 13 amino acids. The CDR3 bases are TGTGCCAGCAGGGGGACTAGCTCCTACGAGCAGTACTTC. Translating gives CASRGTSSYEQYF.

This sequence joins TRBV27 and TRBJ2-3, with TRBD1 matching over 7 bases. The V gene end was trimmed by 2 bases and the J gene end by 0 bases; junction bases not matched to a gene: 8. The CDR3 length is 17 residues. CDR1 is MNHEY, CDR2 SMNVEV, per germline (reference sequence). CDR3 in amino acids: CASSLRVTGWSTDTQYF. Here the CDR3 DNA reads TGTGCCAGCAGTTTAAGGGTGACAGGGTGGAGCACAGATACGCAGTATTTT.

The rearrangement uses TRBV7-9 and TRBJ2-7, with D possibly being TRBD1 (6 bases). The CDR3 is 15 amino acids. CDR1 and CDR2 (germline): SEHNR, FQNEAQ (reference sequence). Trimming pared 3 bases from V and 1 base from J, leaving 13 bases between. The CDR3 loop reads CASSFPQGGSYEQYF. DNA for the CDR3: TGTGCCAGCAGCTTTCCACAGGGTGGATCCTACGAGCAGTACTTC.

To note about this clone: The sample has other DNA sequences that encode this CDR3 too. This chain uses TRBV5-1 with TRBJ2-3; 11 bases map to TRBD2. Germline loops: CDR1 SGHRS, CDR2 YFSETQ. The CDR3 loop spans 15 amino acids. Trimming cost V 1 base and J 3 bases; bases outside gene matches: 1. DNA for the CDR3: TGCGCCAGCAGCTTGACTAGCGGGAGAACAGATACGCAGTATTTT. It encodes CASSLTSGRTDTQYF.

For the CDR3, the DNA is TGTGCCAGTAGTAAAACATCCGGGACAATGTCCGGGGAGCTGTTTTTT. This codes for CASSKTSGTMSGELFF. This chain connects TRBV19 to TRBJ2-2, with a possible D match to TRBD1 (6 bases). CDR3 size: 16 residues. Germline-derived CDR1 and CDR2 are LNHDA and SQIVND (reference sequence). The ends were cut back, 4 bases at V and 6 bases at J, with 18 bases in the middle.

The V call is TRBV28, the J call TRBJ2-7; 7 nucleotides match TRBD1. Germline V CDR1 and CDR2: MDHEN, SYDVKM. V gave up 7 bases and J gave up 4 bases; unmatched junction bases: 16. CDR3 length: 16 residues. The CDR3: CASKGPTSPGGYEQYF. DNA for the CDR3: TGTGCCAGCAAGGGGCCTACAAGCCCAGGGGGTTACGAGCAGTACTTC.

The chain couples TRBV5-1 to TRBJ1-5; 10 bases agree with TRBD1. After removal of 2 bases from V and 7 bases from J, the junction contained 6 bases not matched to a gene. The CDR3 has 15 amino acids. Germline V gives CDR1 SGHRS, CDR2 YFSETQ. CDR3 sequence reads: CASSLGTGERQPQHF. CDR3 DNA: TGCGCCAGCAGCTTAGGGACAGGGGAAAGGCAGCCCCAGCATTTT.